This TCR beta chain was found in a study of blood T cell repertoires in COVID-19. Study-wide background: The samples span acute and convalescent COVID-19 from the United States, Italy and Spain. T cells, B-cell-depleted T cells, or PBMCs supplied cDNA or gDNA.

This clone has only one observation. The germline V gene has CDR1 SQVTM and CDR2 ANQGSEA. V lost 7 bases to trimming and J lost 8 bases, with 26 bases between them. The CDR3 spans 15 residues. Per the original data handling: Counts of nucleated cells, estimated from reference gene primer amplification, were obtained. Sequencing was performed with immunoSEQ multiplex PCR; in TCRdb, only in-frame clones are kept and a portion is missing. That table gives V, J and clone size, and the DNA gave D and trimming. This table holds over 85,000 clones, 85% found once. The chain has TRBV29-1 and TRBJ1-2; D call uncertain. The TCR originated in an elderly man with acute or convalescent COVID-19. The specimen sequenced was peripheral blood. The CDR3 region has the DNA TGCAGCGCTCAACTCTCTGACAAAGCCCTATCCGGCTACACCTTC. Its translation: CSAQLSDKALSGYTF.